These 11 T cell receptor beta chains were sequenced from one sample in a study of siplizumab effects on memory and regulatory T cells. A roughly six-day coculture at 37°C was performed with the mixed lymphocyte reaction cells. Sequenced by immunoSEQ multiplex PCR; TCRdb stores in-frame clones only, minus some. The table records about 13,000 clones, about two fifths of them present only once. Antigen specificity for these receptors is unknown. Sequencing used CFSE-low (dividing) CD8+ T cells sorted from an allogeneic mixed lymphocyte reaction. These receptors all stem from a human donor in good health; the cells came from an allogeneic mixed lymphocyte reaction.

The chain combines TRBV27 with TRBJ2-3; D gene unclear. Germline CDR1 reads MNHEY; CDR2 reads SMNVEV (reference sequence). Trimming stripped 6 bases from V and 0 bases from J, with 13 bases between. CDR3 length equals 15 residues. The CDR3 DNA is TGTGCCAGCAGCGCCTTCTGGGCCAGCACAGATACGCAGTATTTT. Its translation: CASSAFWASTDTQYF.

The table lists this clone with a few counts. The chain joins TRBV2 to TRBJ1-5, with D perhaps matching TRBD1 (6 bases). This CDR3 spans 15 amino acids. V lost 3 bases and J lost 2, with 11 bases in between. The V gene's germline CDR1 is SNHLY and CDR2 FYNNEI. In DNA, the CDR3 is TGTGCCAGCAGTGACTTGGAGGGGGGCAATCAGCCCCAGCATTTT. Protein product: CASSDLEGGNQPQHF.

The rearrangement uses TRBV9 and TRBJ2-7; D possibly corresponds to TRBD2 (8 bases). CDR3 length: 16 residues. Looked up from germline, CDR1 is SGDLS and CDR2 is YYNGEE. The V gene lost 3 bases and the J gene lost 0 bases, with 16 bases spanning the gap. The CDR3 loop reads CASSEGAGGSSYEQYF. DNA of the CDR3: TGTGCCAGCAGCGAGGGGGCGGGAGGTTCCTCCTACGAGCAGTACTTC.

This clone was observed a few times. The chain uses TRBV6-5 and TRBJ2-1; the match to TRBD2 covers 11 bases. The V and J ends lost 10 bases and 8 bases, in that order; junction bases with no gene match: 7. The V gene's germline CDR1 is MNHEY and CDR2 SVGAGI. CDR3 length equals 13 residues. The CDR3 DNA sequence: TGTGCCACCTTAGCGGGGGGGCTTCATGAGCAGTTCTTC. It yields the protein CATLAGGLHEQFF.

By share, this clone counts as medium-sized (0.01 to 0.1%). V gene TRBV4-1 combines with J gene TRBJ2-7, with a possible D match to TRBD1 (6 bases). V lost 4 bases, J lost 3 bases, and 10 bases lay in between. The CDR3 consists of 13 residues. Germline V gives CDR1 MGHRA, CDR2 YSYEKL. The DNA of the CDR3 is TGCGCCAGCAGCCGGTGGGACAACTACGAGCAGTACTTC. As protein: CASSRWDNYEQYF.

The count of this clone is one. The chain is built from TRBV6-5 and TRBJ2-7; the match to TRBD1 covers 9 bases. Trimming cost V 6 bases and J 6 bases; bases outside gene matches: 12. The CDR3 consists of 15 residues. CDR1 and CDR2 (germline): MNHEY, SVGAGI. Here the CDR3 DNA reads TGTGCCAGCAGCCTAACAGGGGGCATTGAGTCCGAGCAGTACTTC. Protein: CASSLTGGIESEQYF.

DNA for the CDR3: TGTGCCAGCTCCTTAGGGTCGGACACTGAAGCTTTCTTT. Its translation is CASSLGSDTEAFF. The chain links TRBV27 to TRBJ1-1, with no clear D. V was cut by 8 bases and J by 3 bases, with 13 bases left in between. Germline CDR1 reads MNHEY; CDR2 reads SMNVEV (reference sequence). The CDR3 runs 13 residues.

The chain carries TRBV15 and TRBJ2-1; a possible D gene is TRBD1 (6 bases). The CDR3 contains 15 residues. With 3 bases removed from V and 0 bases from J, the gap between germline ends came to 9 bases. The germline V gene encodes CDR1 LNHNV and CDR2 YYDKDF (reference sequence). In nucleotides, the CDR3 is TGTGCCACCAGCAGGGACAGAAGCTCCTACAATGAGCAGTTCTTC. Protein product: CATSRDRSSYNEQFF.

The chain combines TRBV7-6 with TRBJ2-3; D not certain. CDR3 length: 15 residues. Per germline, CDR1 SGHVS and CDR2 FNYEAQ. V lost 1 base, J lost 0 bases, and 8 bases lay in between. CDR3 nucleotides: TGTGCCAGCAGCTTAGACGGGTACAGCACAGATACGCAGTATTTT. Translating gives CASSLDGYSTDTQYF.

CDR3 amino acids: CASSLLVSTDTQYF. The CDR3 DNA is TGTGCCAGCAGTTTATTAGTTAGCACAGATACGCAGTATTTT. The V and J genes are TRBV27 and TRBJ2-3; D unclear. The CDR3 is made up of 14 amino acids. The ends were cut back, 1 base at V and 0 bases at J, with 5 bases in the middle. CDR1 MNHEY and CDR2 SMNVEV come from the germline V gene (reference sequence).

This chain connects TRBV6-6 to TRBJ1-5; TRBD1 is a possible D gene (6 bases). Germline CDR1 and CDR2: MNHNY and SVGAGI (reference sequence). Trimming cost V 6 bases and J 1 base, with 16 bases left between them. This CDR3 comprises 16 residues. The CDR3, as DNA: TGTGCCAGCAGAACAATCGCAGGGGTAAGCAATCAGCCCCAGCATTTT. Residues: CASRTIAGVSNQPQHF.